The 17 T cell receptor beta chains listed next were all sequenced from one sample in a study of blood T cell repertoires in COVID-19. The method was immunoSEQ multiplex PCR; TCRdb's version includes in-frame clones alone and lacks a portion of them. The sample records 25,000 to 30,000 clones, 85% being singletons. The sequenced sample consisted of peripheral blood. The source is a human donor in a cohort sampled during active COVID-19.

This clone showed up just once. This chain uses TRBV6-5 with TRBJ2-1; TRBD1 matches 8 bases. Germline V lookup: CDR1 MNHEY, CDR2 SVGAGI. Trimming cost V 0 bases and J 5 bases; bases outside gene matches: 3. CDR3 length: 15 residues. In DNA form, the CDR3 reads TGTGCCAGCAGTTACTCCGCGACAGGGGACAATGAGCAGTTCTTC. This gives the protein CASSYSATGDNEQFF.

V gene TRBV10-3 combines with J gene TRBJ2-2; perhaps TRBD1 as D (6 bases). The CDR3 is made up of 14 amino acids. The V gene's germline CDR1 is ENHRY and CDR2 SYGVKD. V gave up 10 bases and J gave up 5 bases, with 17 bases separating them. CDR3 DNA: TGTGCCACCGGGACCGCAGGGGATACCGGGGAGCTGTTTTTT. Translated: CATGTAGDTGELFF.

This chain links TRBV11-2 with TRBJ2-7; 12 bases map to TRBD1. Germline values: CDR1 SGHAT, CDR2 FQNNGV. The CDR3 is made up of 15 amino acids. V shed 5 bases, J shed 7 bases, and the junction held 9 bases outside the gene matches. Written as DNA, the CDR3 is TGTGCCAGCAGCGAGGGGACAGGGGGCGTACGGGAGCAGTACTTC. Residues: CASSEGTGGVREQYF. Full variable domain (remainder filled in from reference TRBV11-2 and TRBJ2-7): EAGVAQSPRYKIIEKRQSVAFWCNPISGHATLYWYQQILGQGPKLLIQFQNNGVVDDSQLPKDRFSAERLKGVDSTLKIQPAKLEDSAVYLCASSEGTGGVREQYFGPGTRLTVT.

J is TRBJ2-7 and V is TRBV29-1, with 7 nucleotides matching TRBD2. Germline V gene lookup returns CDR1 SQVTM and CDR2 ANQGSEA. J was trimmed by 0 bases and V by 3 bases; bases with no gene match: 8. The CDR3 sequence is 15 residues long. The CDR3 sequence is CSVEGTTKSSYEQYF. Here the CDR3 DNA reads TGCAGCGTTGAGGGGACTACCAAGAGCTCCTACGAGCAGTACTTC.

This clone was recorded only once. V is TRBV27 and J is TRBJ2-7, with 8 bases identical to TRBD1. The ends lost 6 bases at V and 5 bases at J; junction bases unmatched: 3. The CDR3 is made up of 12 amino acids. CDR1 MNHEY and CDR2 SMNVEV come from the germline V gene (reference sequence). The CDR3 DNA reads as TGTGCCAGCAGGACGACAGGGGACGAGCAGTACTTC. This translates into CASRTTGDEQYF.

CDR3 nucleotide sequence: TGCGCCAGCAGCTTGGTGGTTGGGGGACAGGGGGGCGAGCAGTACTTC. Protein product: CASSLVVGGQGGEQYF. V usage is TRBV5-1 and J usage is TRBJ2-7, with TRBD1 matching 11 bases. The J segment lost 6 bases and the V segment lost 0 bases, leaving 8 bases of the junction unmatched. The CDR3 has 16 residues. The germline V gene encodes CDR1 SGHRS and CDR2 YFSETQ.

This chain uses TRBV18 with TRBJ2-3; D might be TRBD2 (5 bases). The CDR3 length is 15 residues. V lost 4 bases and J lost 3, with 14 bases in between. Germline V gene data show CDR1 as KGHSH and CDR2 as LQKENI. In DNA, the CDR3 is TGTGCCAGCTCACTTTCATCTAGCAATACAGATACGCAGTATTTT. This codes for CASSLSSSNTDTQYF.

The genes are TRBV28 and TRBJ1-1, with D uncertain. V dropped 5 bases and J dropped 4 bases, with 11 bases sitting between them. CDR1 and CDR2 from the germline V gene are MDHEN and SYDVKM. CDR3 length equals 13 residues. CDR3 in DNA: TGTGCCAGCAGTCCCTCAACTGGCACTGAAGCTTTCTTT. This encodes CASSPSTGTEAFF.

The chain couples TRBV19 to TRBJ2-3; 11 bases map to TRBD2. The CDR3 extends over 16 amino acids. From germline, CDR1 is LNHDA and CDR2 SQIVND (reference sequence). The ends lost 2 bases at V and 2 bases at J; junction bases unmatched: 3. As DNA, the CDR3 is TGTGCCAGTAGTATAACTAGCGGGGGTTACACAGATACGCAGTATTTT. It specifies CASSITSGGYTDTQYF.

The gene calls are TRBV11-3 and TRBJ2-2, with D hard to call. The germline gives CDR1 SGHNT, CDR2 YENEEA. Trimming took 5 bases from V and 3 from J, leaving 13 bases between them. The CDR3 runs 15 residues. For the CDR3, the DNA is TGTGCCAGCAGCCCTCCGGGTCGGGACACCGGGGAGCTGTTTTTT. Its translation: CASSPPGRDTGELFF.

V and J are TRBV6-2 or TRBV6-3 and TRBJ2-7; 8 nucleotides agree with TRBD1. This CDR3 is 12 amino acids long. Germline V lookup: CDR1 MNHEY, CDR2 SVGEGT. J gave up 6 bases and V 4 bases, and 2 bases lay outside the gene matches. CDR3 residues: CASSWTGLEQYF. The CDR3 DNA reads as TGTGCCAGCAGTTGGACAGGGCTCGAGCAGTACTTC.

The V call is TRBV6-2 or TRBV6-3, the J call TRBJ1-5; 8 bases line up with TRBD1. The CDR3 length is 18 residues. Germline CDR1 and CDR2: MNHEY and SVGEGT. Germline trimming cut 6 bases from V and 0 bases from J; bases unmatched to any gene: 13. CDR3 protein: CASSARGPQDFSNQPQHF. CDR3 coding DNA: TGTGCCAGCAGCGCCAGGGGGCCTCAGGATTTTAGCAATCAGCCCCAGCATTTT.

The J gene is TRBJ1-6, the V gene TRBV6-2 or TRBV6-3; D perhaps matches TRBD1 (5 bases). Germline lookup yields CDR1 MNHEY and CDR2 SVGEGT. Trimming removed 2 bases from V and 0 bases from J, with 17 bases in between. CDR3 size: 19 residues. CDR3 sequence (DNA): TGTGCCAGCAGTTACCCAGACAGTGATGGAAGCTCCTATAATTCACCCCTCCACTTT. Translating it yields CASSYPDSDGSSYNSPLHF.

V gene TRBV6-4 combines with J gene TRBJ2-3; 11 bases are a match to TRBD2. CDR3 length: 16 amino acids. CDR1 and CDR2 from the germline V gene are MRHNA and SNTAGT. Germline trimming cut 3 bases from V and 2 bases from J; bases unmatched to any gene: 4. CDR3 coding DNA: TGTGCCAGCAGTGAGCTAGCGGGGGGATTCACAGATACGCAGTATTTT. It codes for CASSELAGGFTDTQYF.

This sequence joins TRBV5-1 and TRBJ1-1, with D possibly TRBD1 on 5 matching bases. The CDR3 loop spans 14 amino acids. V was shortened by 2 bases and J by 6 bases, with 14 bases between the two germline ends. The V gene's germline CDR1 is SGHRS and CDR2 YFSETQ. CDR3 sequence (DNA): TGCGCCAGCAGCTTCATTCTACAGGCTCCTGAAGCTTTCTTT. This gives the protein CASSFILQAPEAFF.

The J gene is TRBJ2-7, the V gene TRBV5-5, with no clear D. Germline V gives CDR1 SGHKS, CDR2 YYEKEE (reference sequence). V lost 4 bases and J lost 1, with 9 bases in between. CDR3 length: 13 amino acids. CDR3 loop: CASSLSYSYEQYF. The CDR3 DNA follows: TGTGCCAGCAGCCTCAGTTATTCCTACGAGCAGTACTTC.

The chain employs TRBV11-2 and TRBJ1-2; D call uncertain. Germline-derived CDR1 and CDR2 are SGHAT and FQNNGV. V was cut by 2 bases and J by 3 bases, with 10 bases left in between. The CDR3 consists of 14 residues. CDR3: CASSLRPQDYGYTF. The CDR3 nucleotides are TGTGCCAGCAGCTTACGGCCGCAGGACTATGGCTACACCTTC.